One and the same sample provided the 7 T cell receptor beta chains below, sequenced in a study of beta chain features in type 1 diabetes. General study points: Within each of all four CD4+ subsets, Type 1 diabetes patients had TCRB CDR3s that were moderately but significantly shorter.

The whole isolated RNA underwent reverse transcription, so sequencing captured expressed TCRB transcripts. Using immunoSEQ multiplex PCR, the repertoire was profiled, and TCRdb retains in-frame clones only, with some absent. The repertoire includes about 190,000 clones, 6.5% to 8.5% of them detected once, and 0.5% to 0.55% sits in the top ten. These receptors have no known antigen. The sequenced material came from central memory CD4+ T cells from blood. Every receptor here comes from a man younger than 35 with type 1 diabetes.

Only a few counts were recorded for this clone. The chain couples TRBV4-2 to TRBJ2-7, with D possibly being TRBD2 (6 bases). The germline CDR1 and CDR2 sequences are LGHNA and YNFKEQ. CDR3 length equals 16 residues. V was trimmed by 0 bases and J by 2 bases, leaving 14 bases between them. CDR3 protein: CASSQDFSRDTYEQYF. As DNA, the CDR3 is TGTGCCAGCAGCCAAGATTTCTCGCGGGATACCTACGAGCAGTACTTC.

V gene TRBV28 combines with J gene TRBJ2-7, with 11 bases identical to TRBD1. The CDR3 extends over 15 amino acids. Germline lookup yields CDR1 MDHEN and CDR2 SYDVKM. The junction had 3 bases not matched to a gene; V was cut back by 3 bases and J by 2 bases. The CDR3 reads CASSFWGQGAYEQYF. The CDR3 DNA follows: TGTGCCAGCAGTTTTTGGGGACAGGGGGCCTACGAGCAGTACTTC. The full variable domain, in which reference TRBV28 and TRBJ2-7 provide the parts outside the CDR3, is DVKVTQSSRYLVKRTGEKVFLECVQDMDHENMFWYRQDPGLGLRLIYFSYDVKMKEKGDIPEGYSVSREKKERFSLILESASTNQTSMYLCASSFWGQGAYEQYFGPGTRLTVT.

This clone has a handful of counts. The genes are TRBV28 and TRBJ1-1, with 7 nucleotides matching TRBD1. Germline V gene sequence: CDR1 MDHEN, CDR2 SYDVKM. J was trimmed by 8 bases and V by 0 bases; bases with no gene match: 9. This CDR3 region has 15 residues. CDR3 sequence (DNA): TGTGCCAGCAGTTTATGGGTCGCCTTGACAGGGGAAGCTTTCTTT. Translated, it gives CASSLWVALTGEAFF.

This chain uses TRBV2 with TRBJ2-5; 10 nucleotides line up with TRBD2. The CDR3 has 13 residues. CDR1 and CDR2 (germline): SNHLY, FYNNEI. V dropped 7 bases and J dropped 3; count of bases not matched to a gene: 2. The chain's CDR3 is CASKGTSEETQYF. The CDR3 bases are TGTGCCAGCAAGGGGACTAGCGAAGAGACCCAGTACTTC.

The rearrangement links TRBV6-5 to TRBJ1-1, with D tentatively TRBD1 (5 bases). Germline V lookup: CDR1 MNHEY, CDR2 SVGAGI. V dropped 6 bases and J dropped 3 bases, with 11 bases sitting between them. The CDR3 totals 13 residues. The CDR3 sequence: CASRETGYTEAFF. The CDR3 DNA reads TGTGCCAGCAGGGAAACAGGTTACACTGAAGCTTTCTTT.

V is TRBV7-2 and J is TRBJ2-3; D gene uncertain. V gave up 8 bases and J gave up 4 bases, with 19 bases separating them. The CDR3 is made up of 15 amino acids. From germline, CDR1 is SGHTA and CDR2 FQGNSA. The CDR3: CASGVLPAAADTQYF. The CDR3 bases are TGTGCCAGCGGCGTACTTCCGGCGGCGGCAGATACGCAGTATTTT.

The gene calls are TRBV5-1 and TRBJ2-5; TRBD1 is a possible D gene (5 bases). Trimming left V 3 bases short and J 2 bases short, with 17 bases between. From germline, CDR1 is SGHRS and CDR2 YFSETQ. This CDR3 region has 16 residues. The CDR3 sequence is CASSSHTGIGQETQYF. As DNA, the CDR3 is TGCGCCAGCAGCTCGCACACAGGTATCGGGCAAGAGACCCAGTACTTC. Drawing the rest from reference TRBV5-1 and TRBJ2-5, the complete variable domain is KAGVTQTPRYLIKTRGQQVTLSCSPISGHRSVSWYQQTPGQGLQFLFEYFSETQRNKGNFPGRFSGRQFSNSRSEMNVSTLELGDSALYLCASSSHTGIGQETQYFGPGTRLLVL.